This T cell receptor (beta chain) was documented in a study of cytotoxic CD8 clonotypes in ibrutinib-treated CLL. About this clone itself: What it recognizes is unknown.

Overall study results and limits: Clonality correlated strongly with circulating CD8+ T cells and exceeded age-matched healthy donors at baseline.

Deep sequencing aimed at 1 in 200,000 to 1 in 1 million T cells' resolution. Profiling relied on immunoSEQ multiplex PCR, and the TCRdb table lists in-frame clones only, not all of them. This sample has roughly 250,000 clones, with 70% found just once. Per the germline V gene, CDR1 is SGHNT and CDR2 is YYREEE (reference sequence). With 2 bases clipped from V and 1 base from J, the junction kept 12 bases outside the gene matches. This CDR3 is 17 amino acids long. The source of this sequence is a human donor with chronic lymphocytic leukemia. The sample was PBMCs, taken after 24 months of ibrutinib treatment. The rearrangement links TRBV5-4 to TRBJ2-7; 7 bases align to TRBD2. In DNA, the CDR3 is TGTGCCAGCAGCTTTGGTGGGGAGGGGTTTACTTCCTACGAGCAGTACTTC. This codes for CASSFGGEGFTSYEQYF.